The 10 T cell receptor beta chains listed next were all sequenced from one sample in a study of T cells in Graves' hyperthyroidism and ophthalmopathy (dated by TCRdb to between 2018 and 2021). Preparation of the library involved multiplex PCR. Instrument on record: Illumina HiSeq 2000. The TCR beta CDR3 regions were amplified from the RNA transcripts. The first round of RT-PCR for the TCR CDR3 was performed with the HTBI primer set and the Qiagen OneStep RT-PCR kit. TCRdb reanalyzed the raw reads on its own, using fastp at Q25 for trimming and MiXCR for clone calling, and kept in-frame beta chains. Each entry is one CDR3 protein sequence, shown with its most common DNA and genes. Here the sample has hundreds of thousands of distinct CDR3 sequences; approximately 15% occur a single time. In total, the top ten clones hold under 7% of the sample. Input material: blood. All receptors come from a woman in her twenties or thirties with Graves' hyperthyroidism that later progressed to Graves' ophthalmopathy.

The CDR3 DNA follows: TGCGCCAGCAGCGCGGGGACTAGCGGTTTCACAGATACGCAGTATTTT. Protein sequence: CASSAGTSGFTDTQYF. This chain joins TRBV10-1 and TRBJ2-3, with 11 bases identical to TRBD2. The CDR3 sequence is 16 residues long. Germline V gives CDR1 WNHNN, CDR2 SYGVQD (reference sequence). V shed 6 bases, J shed 2 bases, and the junction held 7 bases outside the gene matches.

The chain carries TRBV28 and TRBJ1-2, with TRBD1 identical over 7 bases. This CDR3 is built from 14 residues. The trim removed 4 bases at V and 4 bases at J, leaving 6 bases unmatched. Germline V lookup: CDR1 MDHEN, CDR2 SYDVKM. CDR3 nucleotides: TGTGCCAGCAGTTCCTTACAGGGGACCTATGGCTACACCTTC. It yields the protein CASSSLQGTYGYTF.

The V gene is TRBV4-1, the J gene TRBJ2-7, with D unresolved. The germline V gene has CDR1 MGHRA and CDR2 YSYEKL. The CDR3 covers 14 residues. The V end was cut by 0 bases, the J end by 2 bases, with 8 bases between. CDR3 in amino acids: CASSQERQAYEQYF. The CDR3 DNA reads TGCGCCAGCAGCCAAGAACGGCAGGCCTACGAGCAGTACTTC.

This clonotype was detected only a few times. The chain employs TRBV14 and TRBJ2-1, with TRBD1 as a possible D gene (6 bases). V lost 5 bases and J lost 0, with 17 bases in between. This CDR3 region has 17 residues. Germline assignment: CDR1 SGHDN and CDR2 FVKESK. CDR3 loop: CASSIRFTGFSYNEQFF. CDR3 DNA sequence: TGTGCCAGCAGCATCCGCTTCACAGGGTTCTCCTACAATGAGCAGTTCTTC.

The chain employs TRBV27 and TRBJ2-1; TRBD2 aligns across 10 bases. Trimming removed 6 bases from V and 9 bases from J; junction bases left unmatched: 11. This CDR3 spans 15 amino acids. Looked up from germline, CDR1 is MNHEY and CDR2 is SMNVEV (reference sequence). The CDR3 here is CASRWLAGDGAEQFF. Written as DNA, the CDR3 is TGTGCCAGCAGATGGCTAGCGGGGGACGGAGCTGAGCAGTTCTTC.

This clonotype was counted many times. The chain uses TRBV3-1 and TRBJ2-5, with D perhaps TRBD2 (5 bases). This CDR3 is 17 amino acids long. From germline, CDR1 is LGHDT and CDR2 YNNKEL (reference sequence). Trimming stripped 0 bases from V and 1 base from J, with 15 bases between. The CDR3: CASSQDSSGPFQETQYF. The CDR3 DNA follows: TGTGCCAGCAGCCAAGATTCGAGCGGACCTTTCCAAGAGACCCAGTACTTC.

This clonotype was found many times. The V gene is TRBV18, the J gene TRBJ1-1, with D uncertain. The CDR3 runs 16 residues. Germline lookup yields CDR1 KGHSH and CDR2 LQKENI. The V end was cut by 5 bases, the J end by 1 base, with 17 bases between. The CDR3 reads CASSSYIGSQNTEAFF. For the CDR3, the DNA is TGTGCCAGCTCATCCTACATCGGGTCACAGAACACTGAAGCTTTCTTT.

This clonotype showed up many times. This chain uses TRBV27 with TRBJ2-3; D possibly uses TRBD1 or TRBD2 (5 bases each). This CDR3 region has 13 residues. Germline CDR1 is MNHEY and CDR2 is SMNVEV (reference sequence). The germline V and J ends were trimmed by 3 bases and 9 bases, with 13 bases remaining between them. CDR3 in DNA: TGTGCCAGCAGTTTCCTGGGGGTGTCCACGCAGTATTTT. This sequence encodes CASSFLGVSTQYF.

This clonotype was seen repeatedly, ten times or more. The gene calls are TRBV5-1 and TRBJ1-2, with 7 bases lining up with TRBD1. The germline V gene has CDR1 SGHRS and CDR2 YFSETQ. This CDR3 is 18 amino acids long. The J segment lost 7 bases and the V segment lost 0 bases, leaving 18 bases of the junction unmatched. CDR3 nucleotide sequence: TGCGCCAGCAGCTTGGCCCCTACACCGACAGGGAGGCTGGTTGGCTACACCTTC. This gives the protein CASSLAPTPTGRLVGYTF.

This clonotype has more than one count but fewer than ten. CDR3: CASSQSGSEGYEQYF. In nucleotides, the CDR3 is TGTGCCAGCAGCCAATCTGGGTCGGAAGGCTACGAGCAGTACTTC. The gene calls are TRBV14 and TRBJ2-7; no definite D call. V lost 2 bases and J lost 3, with 14 bases in between. This CDR3 comprises 15 residues. The germline gives CDR1 SGHDN, CDR2 FVKESK.